Presented here are 10 T cell receptor beta chains from one specimen sequenced in a study of T cell changes during pregnancy in multiple sclerosis (dated by TCRdb to between 2019 and 2020). Library generation was performed with the immunoSEQ multiplex PCR assay. What TCRdb holds here is the immuneACCESS table cut down to in-frame rearrangements. Part of the clones is not present; checked against another copy, under half of the missing clones reflect an unresolved V gene, and the others are unexplained. Within this sample are approximately 51,000 clones, with approximately 94% of them counted one time only. The top ten hold 0.55% to 0.75% of the sample. Sequenced here: CD4+ T cells from peripheral blood mononuclear cells, sampled in the second trimester of pregnancy. The receptors stem from a female donor with multiple sclerosis, enrolled in a pregnancy study.

V is TRBV19 and J is TRBJ2-3, with 7 bases matching TRBD2. CDR3 length: 19 amino acids. V was pared by 1 base and J by 1 base, with 14 bases of the junction left unmatched. Germline-derived CDR1 and CDR2 are LNHDA and SQIVND (reference sequence). CDR3 amino acids: CASSIASRASAGGTDTQYF. Here the CDR3 DNA reads TGTGCCAGTAGTATAGCTTCGCGGGCAAGCGCGGGGGGCACAGATACGCAGTATTTT.

The chain combines TRBV4-2 with TRBJ1-4, with 9 positions matching TRBD1. Unmatched junction bases numbered 4, after V lost 2 bases and J lost 0 bases. The CDR3 runs to 17 residues. Per germline, CDR1 LGHNA and CDR2 YNFKEQ. The CDR3 nucleotides read TGTGCCAGCAGCCAATACACAGGGGGCTCAACTAATGAAAAACTGTTTTTT. This encodes CASSQYTGGSTNEKLFF.

J is TRBJ2-3 and V is TRBV5-8; 11 nucleotides match TRBD2. V was pared by 0 bases and J by 4 bases, with 1 base of the junction left unmatched. Germline assignment: CDR1 SGHTS and CDR2 YDEGEE. The CDR3 sequence is 15 residues long. As DNA, the CDR3 is TGTGCCAGCAGCTTGGTTAGCGGGGGGGCAGATACGCAGTATTTT. Encoded protein: CASSLVSGGADTQYF.

CDR3 amino acids: CASSASVGPSGVNEQFF. The DNA for the CDR3 is TGTGCCAGCTCAGCTAGTGTTGGGCCTAGCGGGGTCAATGAGCAGTTCTTC. The chain links TRBV18 to TRBJ2-1; 9 bases align to TRBD2. The CDR3 is 17 residues long. In germline, CDR1 is KGHSH, CDR2 LQKENI. After removal of 5 bases from V and 6 bases from J, the junction contained 14 bases not matched to a gene.

This clone came up once. The same CDR3 arises from other DNA sequences in this sample as well. This chain joins TRBV4-2 and TRBJ1-5, with TRBD1 identical over 8 bases. Per germline, CDR1 LGHNA and CDR2 YNFKEQ. This CDR3 comprises 14 residues. V trimming: 3 bases; J trimming: 7 bases; junction bases outside the gene matches: 5. The CDR3 DNA reads as TGTGCCAGCAGCCAGGACAGGGTCGACCAGCCCCAGCATTTT. Protein sequence: CASSQDRVDQPQHF.

This rearrangement joins TRBV5-4 to TRBJ2-3; 9 bases fit TRBD2. The junction had 10 bases not matched to a gene; V was cut back by 3 bases and J by 2 bases. CDR1 and CDR2 from the germline V gene are SGHNT and YYREEE (reference sequence). This CDR3 comprises 17 residues. Written as DNA, the CDR3 is TGTGCCAGCAGCTGGAAGGGCAGCGGGGGGTTCACAGATACGCAGTATTTT. As protein: CASSWKGSGGFTDTQYF.

This clone was counted between two and nine times. The genes are TRBV5-4 and TRBJ2-2, with D maybe TRBD1 (6 bases). V lost 4 bases and J 5 bases, leaving 12 bases between the germline ends. The CDR3 is made up of 14 amino acids. Germline CDR1 is SGHNT and CDR2 is YYREEE (reference sequence). This chain's CDR3 is CASSRTQGTGELFF. The CDR3 bases are TGTGCCAGCAGCCGAACACAGGGTACCGGGGAGCTGTTTTTT.

This clone was detected only once. Its ends do not fully match the called genes, so a read error is possible. The gene calls are TRBV7-7 and TRBJ2-5; 9 bases fit TRBD1. The germline V gene encodes CDR1 SSHAT and CDR2 FNYEAQ (reference sequence). CDR3 length: 15 residues. CDR3 protein: CASSLEGQGSETQYF. The CDR3 coding sequence is TGTGCTAGCAGCTTAGAGGGACAGGGTTCGGAGACCCAGTACTTC.

The chain combines TRBV5-6 with TRBJ1-1, with 7 positions matching TRBD1. The CDR3 sequence is 14 residues long. The trim removed 5 bases at V and 0 bases at J, leaving 4 bases unmatched. The germline V gene encodes CDR1 SGHDT and CDR2 YYEEEE. Written as DNA, the CDR3 is TGTGCCAGCAGTCCGGGACAGATGAACACTGAAGCTTTCTTT. This sequence encodes CASSPGQMNTEAFF.

The chain links TRBV2 to TRBJ1-6; TRBD1 is a possible D gene (5 bases). The CDR3 contains 16 residues. The V end was cut by 8 bases, the J end by 0 bases, with 14 bases between. Germline lookup yields CDR1 SNHLY and CDR2 FYNNEI. The DNA for the CDR3 is TGTGCCAGCTTCTCGGGGGGAAGCTCCTATAATTCACCCCTCCACTTT. It yields the protein CASFSGGSSYNSPLHF.